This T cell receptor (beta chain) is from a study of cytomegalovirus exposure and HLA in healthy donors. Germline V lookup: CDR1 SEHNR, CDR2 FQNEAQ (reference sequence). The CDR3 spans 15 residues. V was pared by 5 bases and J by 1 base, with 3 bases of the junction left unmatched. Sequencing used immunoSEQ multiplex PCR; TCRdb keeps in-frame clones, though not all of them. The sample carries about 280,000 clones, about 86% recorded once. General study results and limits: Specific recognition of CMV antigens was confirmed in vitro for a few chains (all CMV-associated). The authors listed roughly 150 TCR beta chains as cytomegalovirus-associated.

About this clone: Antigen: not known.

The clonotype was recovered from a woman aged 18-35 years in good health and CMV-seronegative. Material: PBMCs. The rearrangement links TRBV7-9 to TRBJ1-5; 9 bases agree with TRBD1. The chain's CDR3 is CASSPTGGSNQPQHF. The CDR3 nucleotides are TGTGCCAGCAGCCCGACAGGGGGAAGCAATCAGCCCCAGCATTTT.